These 32 T cell receptor beta chains came from one sample sequenced in a study of T cells in Graves' hyperthyroidism and ophthalmopathy. From RNA transcripts, TCR beta CDR3 regions were amplified. The TCR CDR3 first-round RT-PCR relied on the HTBI primer set. Via MiXCR, TCRdb re-called the multiplex PCR reads, giving one row per CDR3 protein. The data hold about 620,000 distinct CDR3 sequences, with about a sixth observed a single time. What was sequenced was blood. The receptors here all came from a woman in her 30s with Graves' hyperthyroidism.

V usage is TRBV6-2 or TRBV6-3 and J usage is TRBJ1-5, with D unresolved. The ends were cut back, 0 bases at V and 10 bases at J, with 10 bases in the middle. This CDR3 has 13 residues. Per germline, CDR1 MNHEY and CDR2 SVGEGT. CDR3 sequence reads: CASSYSTGRPQHF. The CDR3 bases are TGTGCCAGCAGTTACTCGACTGGGCGTCCCCAGCATTTT.

The chain links TRBV27 to TRBJ2-6; D call uncertain. The CDR3 contains 18 residues. In germline, CDR1 is MNHEY, CDR2 SMNVEV (reference sequence). Between the trimmed V and J ends, which lost 3 bases and 1 base, there was a span of 16 bases. CDR3 region: CASSFMRSPISGANVLTF. CDR3 sequence (DNA): TGTGCCAGCAGTTTTATGAGGAGTCCCATTTCTGGGGCCAACGTCCTGACTTTC.

This clonotype has at least ten counts. The rearrangement joins TRBV7-2 to TRBJ2-2; tentatively, D is TRBD2 (5 bases). Germline lookup yields CDR1 SGHTA and CDR2 FQGNSA. V was trimmed by 1 base and J by 2 bases, leaving 11 bases between them. The CDR3 is 16 residues long. The CDR3 loop reads CASSLGGSQNTGELFF. CDR3 in DNA: TGTGCCAGCAGCTTAGGTGGGAGTCAAAACACCGGGGAGCTGTTTTTT.

Comments on this clonotype: A much larger clone differs from this one at a single base, so this may be a read error. The rearrangement links TRBV11-1 to TRBJ2-5; 12 bases are shared with TRBD2. Looked up from germline, CDR1 is SGHAT and CDR2 is FQDESV (reference sequence). After removal of 4 bases from V and 5 bases from J, the junction contained 5 bases not matched to a gene. The CDR3 loop spans 15 amino acids. CDR3 sequence: CASSSLAGGWETQYF. The DNA of the CDR3 is TGTGCCAGCAGCTCACTAGCGGGAGGCTGGGAGACCCAGTACTTC.

The rearrangement uses TRBV7-9 and TRBJ2-7; D is uncertain. CDR3 size: 14 residues. Germline CDR1 SEHNR, CDR2 FQNEAQ (reference sequence). Trimming removed 1 base at V and 3 bases at J, with 10 bases between. The CDR3 sequence: CASSLDGRFYEQYF. The CDR3 nucleotides read TGTGCCAGCAGCTTAGATGGCAGATTCTACGAGCAGTACTTC.

As for this clonotype: A much larger clone differs by one base, so this may be a read error. The V call is TRBV6-1, the J call TRBJ2-1, with no clear D. Germline V gene sequence: CDR1 MNHNS, CDR2 SASEGT. V gave up 9 bases and J gave up 6 bases, with 15 bases separating them. The CDR3 extends over 13 amino acids. The CDR3 DNA reads TGTGCCAGGGACCTTGACCCCGGCAATGAGCAGTTCTTC. Its translation is CARDLDPGNEQFF.

There are a few counts of this clonotype. The rearrangement joins TRBV29-1 to TRBJ2-3; maybe TRBD2 (6 bases). Looked up from germline, CDR1 is SQVTM and CDR2 is ANQGSEA. Trimming took 6 bases from V and 2 from J, leaving 21 bases between them. The CDR3 consists of 16 residues. CDR3 bases: TGCAGCGTACGCGGGGTTCCCCCCCCGTTCACAGATACGCAGTATTTT. This sequence encodes CSVRGVPPPFTDTQYF.

The chain employs TRBV19 and TRBJ2-3; tentatively, D is TRBD1 (5 bases). The CDR3 contains 12 residues. Trimming stripped 7 bases from V and 6 bases from J, with 11 bases between. Germline CDR1 and CDR2: LNHDA and SQIVND (reference sequence). The CDR3 is CASKRGSDTQYF. CDR3 nucleotide sequence: TGTGCCAGTAAAAGGGGCTCGGATACGCAGTATTTT.

This clonotype was seen only a few times. The chain employs TRBV20-1 and TRBJ2-1; 8 bases agree with TRBD2. The CDR3 runs 15 residues. The V gene end was trimmed by 2 bases and the J gene end by 2 bases; junction bases not matched to a gene: 5. The V gene's germline CDR1 is DFQATT and CDR2 SNEGSKA (reference sequence). The CDR3 sequence is CSARITSGTYNEQFF. DNA for the CDR3: TGCAGTGCTAGAATTACTAGCGGTACCTACAATGAGCAGTTCTTC.

This clonotype was detected ten times or more. This rearrangement joins TRBV11-2 to TRBJ1-3; D ambiguous. V was clipped by 3 bases and J by 8 bases, with 8 bases between them. The CDR3 runs 12 residues. Germline V lookup: CDR1 SGHAT, CDR2 FQNNGV. CDR3: CASSFLPDTIYF. The CDR3 region has the DNA TGTGCCAGCAGCTTTCTCCCGGACACCATATATTTT. The full variable domain, with the rest looked up from reference TRBV11-2 and TRBJ1-3, is EAGVAQSPRYKIIEKRQSVAFWCNPISGHATLYWYQQILGQGPKLLIQFQNNGVVDDSQLPKDRFSAERLKGVDSTLKIQPAKLEDSAVYLCASSFLPDTIYFGEGSWLTVV.

This clonotype was picked up a small number of times. The CDR3 here is CSARDMRGASDTEAFF. Here the CDR3 DNA reads TGCAGTGCTAGAGATATGAGGGGCGCGTCCGACACTGAAGCTTTCTTT. This chain links TRBV20-1 with TRBJ1-1; tentative D call: TRBD1 (5 bases). V lost 0 bases and J lost 3, with 17 bases in between. Looked up from germline, CDR1 is DFQATT and CDR2 is SNEGSKA (reference sequence). The CDR3 contains 16 residues.

Ten or more counts support this clonotype. This chain uses TRBV7-2 with TRBJ1-5, with TRBD1 matching 9 bases. Unmatched junction bases numbered 5, after V lost 5 bases and J lost 0 bases. The CDR3 has 16 amino acids. Germline V lookup: CDR1 SGHTA, CDR2 FQGNSA. The CDR3 bases are TGTGCCAGCAGCCCCGGGACAGGGCGTAGCAATCAGCCCCAGCATTTT. Amino acids: CASSPGTGRSNQPQHF.

This clonotype was counted ten times or more. The chain couples TRBV2 to TRBJ2-5, with 9 bases lining up with TRBD2. The CDR3 totals 15 residues. J lost 5 bases, V lost 6 bases, and 10 bases had no gene match. From germline, CDR1 is SNHLY and CDR2 FYNNEI. DNA of the CDR3: TGTGCCAGCAGCTACCAGGGGACTAGCTTTGAGACCCAGTACTTC. As protein: CASSYQGTSFETQYF.

This clonotype was detected ten times or more. V and J are TRBV20-1 and TRBJ1-4, with D uncertain. The CDR3 is 15 residues long. From germline, CDR1 is DFQATT and CDR2 SNEGSKA (reference sequence). V was shortened by 0 bases and J by 6 bases, with 14 bases between the two germline ends. The CDR3 nucleotides are TGCAGTGCTAGAGATTTCACCGGGGTGGATGAAAAACTGTTTTTT. It codes for CSARDFTGVDEKLFF.

The genes are TRBV9 and TRBJ1-1; possible D gene TRBD1, 5 bases. The CDR3 sequence is 14 residues long. Looked up from germline, CDR1 is SGDLS and CDR2 is YYNGEE. V lost 0 bases to trimming and J lost 4 bases, with 10 bases between them. The CDR3 spells CASSVGGVATEAFF. CDR3 nucleotide sequence: TGTGCCAGCAGCGTAGGGGGGGTGGCCACTGAAGCTTTCTTT. The variable domain in full, completed from reference TRBV9 and TRBJ1-1, reads DSGVTQTPKHLITATGQRVTLRCSPRSGDLSVYWYQQSLDQGLQFLIQYYNGEERAKGNILERFSAQQFPDLHSELNLSSLELGDSALYFCASSVGGVATEAFFGQGTRLTVV.

The chain links TRBV4-1 to TRBJ1-5, with a possible D match to TRBD1 (6 bases). Germline lookup yields CDR1 MGHRA and CDR2 YSYEKL. CDR3 length: 16 amino acids. Deletions cut 1 base from V and 3 bases from J, with 13 bases between. In DNA, the CDR3 is TGCGCCAGCAGCCAAGGTCCGGACAGAAACAATCAGCCCCAGCATTTT. Amino acids: CASSQGPDRNNQPQHF.

This clonotype appeared a few times. The CDR3 region is CASSQDQGTYEQYF. The CDR3 DNA sequence: TGTGCCAGCAGCCAAGATCAGGGCACCTACGAGCAGTACTTC. The genes are TRBV4-2 and TRBJ2-7; a weak D match, TRBD1 (5 bases). V lost 0 bases, J lost 2 bases, and 8 bases lay in between. Germline V CDR1 and CDR2: LGHNA, YNFKEQ. CDR3 length: 14 residues.

V is TRBV29-1 and J is TRBJ1-1; maybe TRBD1 (6 bases). Trimming cost V 6 bases and J 1 base, with 15 bases left between them. The CDR3 is 14 residues long. Germline loops: CDR1 SQVTM, CDR2 ANQGSEA. The CDR3, as DNA: TGCAGCGTCGTGGGAGAGACAGGGAACACTGAAGCTTTCTTT. Encoded protein: CSVVGETGNTEAFF.

This chain uses TRBV28 with TRBJ2-2, with D possibly matching TRBD1 (5 bases). The V end was cut by 7 bases, the J end by 6 bases, with 12 bases between. The CDR3 covers 13 residues. Germline V gene data show CDR1 as MDHEN and CDR2 as SYDVKM. CDR3 nucleotide sequence: TGTGCCAGCACCCGCAGGGTAGCCGGGGAGCTGTTTTTT. Its translation is CASTRRVAGELFF.

Notes on this clonotype: One base away lies a much larger clone, so this may be a sequencing read error. The J gene is TRBJ2-1, the V gene TRBV20-1, with no clear D. The germline V gene encodes CDR1 DFQATT and CDR2 SNEGSKA (reference sequence). This CDR3 comprises 14 residues. CDR3 sequence reads: CSASSGFSYNERFF. CDR3 coding DNA: TGCAGTGCTAGTTCAGGATTCTCCTACAATGAGCGGTTCTTC.

This clonotype was detected ten times or more. The chain joins TRBV2 to TRBJ2-3; D is ambiguous. CDR1 and CDR2 (germline): SNHLY, FYNNEI. V shed 7 bases and J shed 9 bases, with 8 bases lying between them. The CDR3 contains 10 residues. In nucleotides, the CDR3 is TGTGCCAGCATGGGTCGAACGCAGTATTTT. Its protein product is CASMGRTQYF.

J is TRBJ1-1 and V is TRBV10-2; 7 bases fit TRBD1. J was trimmed by 0 bases and V by 2 bases; bases with no gene match: 6. The CDR3 contains 16 residues. The germline gives CDR1 WSHSY, CDR2 SAAADI. The chain's CDR3 is CASSEIGQAVNTEAFF. CDR3 DNA sequence: TGCGCCAGCAGTGAGATAGGACAGGCTGTGAACACTGAAGCTTTCTTT.

The sample holds a few counts of this clonotype. This sequence joins TRBV19 and TRBJ2-2, with TRBD1 as a possible D gene (7 bases). V shed 0 bases and J shed 0 bases, with 17 bases lying between them. Germline assignment: CDR1 LNHDA and CDR2 SQIVND (reference sequence). The CDR3 contains 19 residues. The DNA of the CDR3 is TGTGCCAGTAGTATAGATCCGGCAGGGGGGATCTCGAACACCGGGGAGCTGTTTTTT. It translates to CASSIDPAGGISNTGELFF.

The chain has TRBV2 and TRBJ2-1; tentative D call: TRBD2 (5 bases). The V end lost 8 bases, the J end lost 9 bases, and 20 bases lay between the germline ends. CDR1 SNHLY and CDR2 FYNNEI come from the germline V gene. The CDR3 extends over 14 amino acids. The CDR3 coding sequence is TGTGCCAGCGTGAGGGAGAACGATTTTGGTGAGCAGTTCTTC. Protein sequence: CASVRENDFGEQFF.

This clonotype was detected ten times or more. This sequence joins TRBV7-8 and TRBJ2-7, with 7 bases matching TRBD1. V trimming: 5 bases; J trimming: 7 bases; junction bases outside the gene matches: 14. The germline V gene encodes CDR1 SGHVS and CDR2 FQNEAQ. The CDR3 is made up of 15 amino acids. CDR3: CASSRTTGTVREQYF. As DNA, the CDR3 is TGTGCCAGCAGCAGGACGACAGGGACGGTACGGGAGCAGTACTTC.

This clonotype has a count of ten or more. This chain uses TRBV27 with TRBJ2-3; 7 bases agree with TRBD2. Trimming took 6 bases from V and 1 from J; bases not matched to a gene: 1. The CDR3 totals 13 residues. CDR1 MNHEY and CDR2 SMNVEV come from the germline V gene (reference sequence). The CDR3 reads CASRLARTDTQYF. CDR3 bases: TGTGCCAGCAGACTAGCGCGCACAGATACGCAGTATTTT.

Note on this clonotype: This sequence may be a read error, since a much larger clone differs from it by one base. The chain employs TRBV28 and TRBJ2-1; TRBD2 aligns across 8 bases. The CDR3 has 15 residues. Per the germline V gene, CDR1 is MDHEN and CDR2 is SYDVKM. In DNA, the CDR3 is TGTGCCAGCAGACCCCAATTAGCGGGATCGCATGAGCAGCTCTTC. Residues: CASRPQLAGSHEQLF.

Many counts were recorded for this clonotype. The chain joins TRBV20-1 to TRBJ2-2, with D perhaps matching TRBD2 (6 bases). The CDR3 spans 16 residues. Trimming took off 1 base at V and 4 bases at J, with 16 bases between the two ends. Germline CDR1 reads DFQATT; CDR2 reads SNEGSKA (reference sequence). CDR3 in amino acids: CSARGIKGLRTGELFF. In DNA form, the CDR3 reads TGCAGTGCTAGAGGAATTAAGGGACTGCGCACCGGGGAGCTGTTTTTT.

Of note for this clonotype: The CDR3 end shows no conserved phenylalanine or tryptophan, and so a read error is likely. The chain couples TRBV7-9 to TRBJ2-7; D call uncertain. The CDR3 covers 14 residues. Germline V gene lookup returns CDR1 SEHNR and CDR2 FQNEAQ (reference sequence). V was shortened by 8 bases and J by 1 base, with 15 bases between the two germline ends. CDR3 sequence: CASSPAPDSYEQYS. The CDR3 nucleotides are TGTGCCAGCTCACCAGCGCCAGATTCCTACGAGCAGTACTCC.

CDR3 amino acids: CASSGPGTGVYGYTF. DNA of the CDR3: TGTGCCAGCAGCGGCCCCGGGACAGGGGTGTATGGCTACACCTTC. V and J are TRBV9 and TRBJ1-2; TRBD1 aligns across 10 bases. The CDR3 contains 15 residues. Germline lookup yields CDR1 SGDLS and CDR2 YYNGEE. With V trimmed by 3 bases and J by 5 bases, 7 bases remained unmatched.

The chain is built from TRBV3-1 and TRBJ2-7; the D is unclear. Trimming pared 0 bases from V and 3 bases from J, leaving 12 bases between. The germline CDR1 and CDR2 sequences are LGHDT and YNNKEL (reference sequence). This CDR3 has 15 residues. For the CDR3, the DNA is TGTGCCAGCAGCCAAGAACCGGGTAGGATCTACGAGCAGTACTTC. This encodes CASSQEPGRIYEQYF.

This clonotype has more than one count but fewer than ten. The gene calls are TRBV19 and TRBJ1-5; 10 bases match TRBD1. CDR3 length: 14 amino acids. Unmatched junction bases numbered 5, after V lost 7 bases and J lost 5 bases. CDR1 and CDR2 (germline): LNHDA, SQIVND (reference sequence). The CDR3 region is CASTGQGEDQPQHF. The CDR3 region has the DNA TGTGCCAGTACCGGACAGGGGGAGGATCAGCCCCAGCATTTT.